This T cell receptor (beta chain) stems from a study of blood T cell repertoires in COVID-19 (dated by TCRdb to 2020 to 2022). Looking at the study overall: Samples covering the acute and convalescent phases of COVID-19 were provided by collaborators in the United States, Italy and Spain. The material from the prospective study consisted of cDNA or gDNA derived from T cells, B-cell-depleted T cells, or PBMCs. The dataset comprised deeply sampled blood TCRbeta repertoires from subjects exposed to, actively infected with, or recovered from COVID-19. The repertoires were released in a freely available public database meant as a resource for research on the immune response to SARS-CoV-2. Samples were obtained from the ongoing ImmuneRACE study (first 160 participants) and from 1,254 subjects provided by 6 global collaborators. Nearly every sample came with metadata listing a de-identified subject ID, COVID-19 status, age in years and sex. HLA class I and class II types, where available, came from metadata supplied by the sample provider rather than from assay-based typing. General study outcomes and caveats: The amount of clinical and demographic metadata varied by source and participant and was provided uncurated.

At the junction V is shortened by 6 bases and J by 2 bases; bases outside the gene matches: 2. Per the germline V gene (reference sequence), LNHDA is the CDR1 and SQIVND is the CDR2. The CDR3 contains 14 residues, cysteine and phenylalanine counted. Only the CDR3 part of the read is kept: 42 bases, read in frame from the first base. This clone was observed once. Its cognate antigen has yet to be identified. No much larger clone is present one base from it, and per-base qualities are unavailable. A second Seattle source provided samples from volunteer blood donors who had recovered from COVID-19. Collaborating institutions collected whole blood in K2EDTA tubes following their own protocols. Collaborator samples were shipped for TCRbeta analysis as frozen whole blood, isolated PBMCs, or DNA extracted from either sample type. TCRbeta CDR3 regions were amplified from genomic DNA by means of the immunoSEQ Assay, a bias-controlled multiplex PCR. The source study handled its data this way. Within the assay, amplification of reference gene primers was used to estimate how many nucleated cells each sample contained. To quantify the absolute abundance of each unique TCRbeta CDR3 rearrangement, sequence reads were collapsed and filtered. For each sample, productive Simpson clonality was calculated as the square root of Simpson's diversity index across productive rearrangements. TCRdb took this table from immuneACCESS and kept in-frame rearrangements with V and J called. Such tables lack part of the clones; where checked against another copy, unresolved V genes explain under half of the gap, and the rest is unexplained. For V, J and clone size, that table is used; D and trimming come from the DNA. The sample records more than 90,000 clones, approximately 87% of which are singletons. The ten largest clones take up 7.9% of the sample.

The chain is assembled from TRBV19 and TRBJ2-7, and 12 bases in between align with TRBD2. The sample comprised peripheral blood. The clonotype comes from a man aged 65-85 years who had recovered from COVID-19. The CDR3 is CASRRLAGAYEQYF. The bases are TGTGCCAGTAGGAGACTAGCGGGAGCCTACGAGCAGTACTTC.